The rows below give T cell receptor beta chains drawn from one sample of a study of T-cell reconstitution after alpha-beta-depleted transplantation in children. TCRdb processed the PCR reads anew with MiXCR; each CDR3 protein has one entry. The table lists 97,000 or so distinct CDR3 sequences, around 7% of them singletons, with roughly 15% in the top ten. The source was PBMCs, collected before TCRalphabeta/CD19-depleted stem cell transplant. These receptors all come from a boy younger than 10 with acute lymphoblastic leukemia, due to receive a stem cell transplant. CDR3s include the opening cysteine and the closing phenylalanine or tryptophan. D genes are given only for firm matches. The size of a clone is reported for some rows only, either as once, few or many, or as a class for expanded clones.

DNA	CDR3	J	D	size	V
TGTGCCAGCAGCTCTAACAGGGGGACCAATCAGCCCCAGCATTTT	CASSSNRGTNQPQHF	TRBJ1-5	TRBD1	many	TRBV7-2
TGTGCCAGCAGCTTAGGGACGGATAATTCACCCCTCCACTTT	CASSLGTDNSPLHF	TRBJ1-6	NA	many	TRBV7-9
TGTGCCAGCGCAGCGAAGGGAGCTGGCAATGAGCAGTTCTTC	CASAAKGAGNEQFF	TRBJ2-1	NA	NA	TRBV6-1
TGTGCCAGCAGCGCGGGTCTTAGCTCCTACAATGAGCAGTTCTTC	CASSAGLSSYNEQFF	TRBJ2-1	NA	few	TRBV9
TGCAGCGTCCTGGGGGGGGTCGACTCTGGAAACACCATATATTTT	CSVLGGVDSGNTIYF	TRBJ1-3	NA	many	TRBV29-1
TGCAGCGTAGGGGACCTTAACACCGGGGAGCTGTTTTTT	CSVGDLNTGELFF	TRBJ2-2	NA	few	TRBV29-1
TGTGCCAGCGTCCGGGGGCAGATGACTGAAGCTTTCTTT	CASVRGQMTEAFF	TRBJ1-1	NA	few	TRBV19
TGTGCCACCACTGGGCTTGCAGATACGCAGTATTTT	CATTGLADTQYF	TRBJ2-3	NA	few	TRBV19
TGTGCCAGCAGCCAAGAGGGGAGCGGGGGGGTAACAGATACGCAGTATTTT	CASSQEGSGGVTDTQYF	TRBJ2-3	TRBD2	many	TRBV4-2
TGTGCCAGCAGCAGCGGACAGGGCCCGAACACTGAAGCTTTCTTT	CASSSGQGPNTEAFF	TRBJ1-1	TRBD1	NA	TRBV11-3
TGTGCCAGCAGTCATGACAGGGTGTACACTGAAGCTTTCTTT	CASSHDRVYTEAFF	TRBJ1-1	TRBD1	many	TRBV13
TGTGCCAGCAGCGTAGATGAGGGGAACTATGGCTACACCTTC	CASSVDEGNYGYTF	TRBJ1-2	NA	NA	TRBV9
TGTGCCAGCAGTTTACGGATAGAGAACACCGGGGAGCTGTTTTTT	CASSLRIENTGELFF	TRBJ2-2	NA	many	TRBV12-3/TRBV12-4
TGTGCCAGCAGCCAAGATGGGTGGGGACAGGGGACGAAACTGTTTTTT	CASSQDGWGQGTKLFF	TRBJ1-4	TRBD1	NA	TRBV14
TGTGCCAGCGCGAGTTTGACTAGCGGGGTATCCTACAATGAGCAGTTCTTC	CASASLTSGVSYNEQFF	TRBJ2-1	TRBD2	many	TRBV12-3/TRBV12-4
TGTGCCAGCAGCCCCGTCGGTGGGCGACGGGGCTATGGCTACACCTTC	CASSPVGGRRGYGYTF	TRBJ1-2	NA	few	TRBV7-2
TGTGCCAGCAGTTTGGGGGTGAGGGATAGCACAGATACGCAGTATTTT	CASSLGVRDSTDTQYF	TRBJ2-3	NA	many	TRBV28
TGTGCCAGCAGCAACCCAGATTACGAGCAGTACTTC	CASSNPDYEQYF	TRBJ2-7	NA	many	TRBV12-3/TRBV12-4
TGTGCCAGCGGCGGGGGGCTAGCGGGGGGCCTCGATACGCAGTATTTT	CASGGGLAGGLDTQYF	TRBJ2-3	TRBD2	few	TRBV6-1
TGTGCCAGCAGCTTATCCGGGGAAGGCTACGAGCAGTACTTC	CASSLSGEGYEQYF	TRBJ2-7	NA	many	TRBV7-6
TGTGCCAGCAGCTTGGCCCAGGGGTCGGGGACGCAGTATTTT	CASSLAQGSGTQYF	TRBJ2-3	NA	many	TRBV5-6
TGCGCCAGCAGCCAATTTAGCGACAGGGGATTCCCCACTGAAGCTTTCTTT	CASSQFSDRGFPTEAFF	TRBJ1-1	TRBD1	many	TRBV4-1
TGTGCCAGCAGTCTGACAGGGGATTTAGGGTTCTTC	CASSLTGDLGFF	TRBJ2-1	TRBD1	many	TRBV11-2
TGTGCCAGCAGCCCACCGGGACACCCCAAAAACATTCAGTACTTC	CASSPPGHPKNIQYF	TRBJ2-4	NA	few	TRBV7-9
TGTGCCAGCCGGCCTAACAACACAGATACGCAGTATTTT	CASRPNNTDTQYF	TRBJ2-3	NA	many	TRBV28
TGTGCCAGCAGGACGAGAACTAGCGGTGGCGGGGAGCTGTTTTTT	CASRTRTSGGGELFF	TRBJ2-2	TRBD2	many	TRBV2
TGTGCCAGCAGTTATCGGGGGGGGCCAGGGGATGAGCAGTTCTTC	CASSYRGGPGDEQFF	TRBJ2-1	TRBD2	NA	TRBV6-2/TRBV6-3
TGTGCCAGCAGCTTGGGGATAGGGGGCTACACCTTC	CASSLGIGGYTF	TRBJ1-2	NA	NA	TRBV5-6
TGTGCCAGCAGCGCCCCCGTTCGGGGGGCGAACACCGGGGAGCTGTTTTTT	CASSAPVRGANTGELFF	TRBJ2-2	TRBD2	NA	TRBV9
TGTACCTTCAGCCCTCCGGGACTAACCCCATCCATCCAAGAGACCCAGTACTTC	CTFSPPGLTPSIQETQYF	TRBJ2-5	TRBD2	NA	TRBV3-1
TGCGCCAGCAGCTTGTGGGACAGGGACCAAGAGACCCAGTACTTC	CASSLWDRDQETQYF	TRBJ2-5	TRBD1	NA	TRBV5-1
TGCAGTGCTAGCGGGGGGTCCTACGAGCAGTACTTC	CSASGGSYEQYF	TRBJ2-7	TRBD2	many	TRBV20-1
TGCGCCAGCAGCCAAGGACAGGGTGTAGATACGCAGTATTTT	CASSQGQGVDTQYF	TRBJ2-3	TRBD1	few	TRBV5-1
TGTGCCACCAAAAGCGGGGGGGCGGCCACAGATACGCAGTATTTT	CATKSGGAATDTQYF	TRBJ2-3	TRBD2	few	TRBV15
TGCGCCAGCAGCCAAGAAGGGGATGAGCAGTTCTTC	CASSQEGDEQFF	TRBJ2-1	NA	few	TRBV4-3
TGTGCCAGCAGTTCCTGGGGACCCCGATCTAACAATGAGCAGTTCTTC	CASSSWGPRSNNEQFF	TRBJ2-1	NA	many	TRBV12-3/TRBV12-4
TGCAGTGCTAGTTGGGGGACAGGGGGTGAGCAGTACTTC	CSASWGTGGEQYF	TRBJ2-7	TRBD1	many	TRBV20-1
TGTGCCAGCAGTTTAAGGGGGGACAGGGCCCTTTATGGCTACACCTTC	CASSLRGDRALYGYTF	TRBJ1-2	TRBD1	few	TRBV12-3/TRBV12-4
TGTGCCAGCAGGACACTACTCGGCGCGGCGAACACCGGGGAGCTGTTTTTT	CASRTLLGAANTGELFF	TRBJ2-2	NA	many	TRBV7-6
TGTGCCAGCAGTTTTGAGACAGCCGGAAACACCATATATTTT	CASSFETAGNTIYF	TRBJ1-3	NA	many	TRBV28
TGTGCCACCAGCAGAGTCAGACAGGGCTTGTCCCAGTACTTC	CATSRVRQGLSQYF	TRBJ2-5	TRBD1	NA	TRBV15
TGTGCCAGCTCACCGGGTGCAGAAGACTACGAGCAGTACTTC	CASSPGAEDYEQYF	TRBJ2-7	NA	NA	TRBV18